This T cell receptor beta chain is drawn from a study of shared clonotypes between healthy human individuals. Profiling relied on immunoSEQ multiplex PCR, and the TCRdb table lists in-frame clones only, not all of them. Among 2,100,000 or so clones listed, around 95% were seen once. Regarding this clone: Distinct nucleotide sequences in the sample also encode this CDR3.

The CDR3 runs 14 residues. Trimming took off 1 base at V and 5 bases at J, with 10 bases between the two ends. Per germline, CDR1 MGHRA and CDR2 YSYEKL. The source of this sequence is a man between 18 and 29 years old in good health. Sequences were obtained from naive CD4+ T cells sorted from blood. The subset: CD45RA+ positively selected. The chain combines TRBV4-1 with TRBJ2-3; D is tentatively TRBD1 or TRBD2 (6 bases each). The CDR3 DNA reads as TGCGCCAGCAGCCAAGTTGGGGGGCGAGATACGCAGTATTTT. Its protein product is CASSQVGGRDTQYF.